This T cell receptor (beta chain) emerged from a study of T-cell memory formation after mild COVID-19. TCRdb itself ran the 5' RACE reads through MiXCR, one entry per CDR3 protein. The sample carries fewer than 700,000 distinct CDR3 sequences, about 20% recorded once. Trimming shortened V by 5 bases and J by 6 bases, and 17 bases separated the two germline ends. Germline loops: CDR1 SGHNT, CDR2 YENEEA. The CDR3 contains 15 residues. This TCR was recovered from an adult woman who had mild COVID-19 (a few samples of this study predate the infection). Cell type and time point are not known. The chain has TRBV11-3 and TRBJ2-1; weak D call: TRBD2 (8 bases). The material sequenced was PBMCs or a T cell subset sorted from them (not recorded which). The CDR3 DNA reads as TGTGCCAGCAGCCTCCGGGACAGCGGGGGCAATGAGCAGTTCTTC. Translating gives CASSLRDSGGNEQFF.